The rows below give T cell receptor beta chains drawn from one sample of a study of T cell responses to AZD1222 COVID-19 vaccine. Profiling relied on immunoSEQ multiplex PCR, and the TCRdb table lists in-frame clones only, not all of them. The profile shows 60,000 to 75,000 clones, 89% of them singletons. The source was peripheral blood, collected 28 days after the second AZD1222 dose. All receptors derive from an adult who received the AZD1222 COVID-19 vaccine. Each CDR3 is given with its conserved first and last residue. The D gene is left open where the match is weak. Clone size is stated in some rows and not others, as once, few, many or a class when expanded.

CDR3nt: TGTGCCAGCAGCTCCCCCGGCACTGAAGCTTTCTTT
CDR3aa: CASSSPGTEAFF
abundance: -
v_gene: TRBV7-9
d_gene: -
j_gene: TRBJ1-1

CDR3nt: TGTGCCAGCAGCTTAGCGGGAGTCTCCTACAATGAGCAGTTCTTC
CDR3aa: CASSLAGVSYNEQFF
abundance: -
v_gene: TRBV7-2
d_gene: -
j_gene: TRBJ2-1

CDR3nt: TGTGCCAGCAGCCTTCAATTACAGGGAGGCTCCTACAATGAGCAGTTCTTC
CDR3aa: CASSLQLQGGSYNEQFF
abundance: -
v_gene: TRBV3-1/TRBV3-2
d_gene: -
j_gene: TRBJ2-1

CDR3nt: TGTGCCATCAGTGGGTTCCAGGGGGGAGATACTGAAGCTTTCTTT
CDR3aa: CAISGFQGGDTEAFF
abundance: -
v_gene: TRBV10-3
d_gene: TRBD1
j_gene: TRBJ1-1

CDR3nt: TGTGCCAGCAGCTTGTGGGGACGAAGCCTCGGACAGCCCCAGCATTTT
CDR3aa: CASSLWGRSLGQPQHF
abundance: -
v_gene: TRBV5-6
d_gene: -
j_gene: TRBJ1-5

CDR3nt: TGTGCCAGCAAGGCCCCCCACGGGGAGCTGTTTTTT
CDR3aa: CASKAPHGELFF
abundance: -
v_gene: TRBV27
d_gene: -
j_gene: TRBJ2-2

CDR3nt: TGCAGTCTCCGGGGCGTCACTGAAGCTTTCTTT
CDR3aa: CSLRGVTEAFF
abundance: -
v_gene: TRBV20-1
d_gene: -
j_gene: TRBJ1-1

CDR3nt: TGTGCCAGTACCCTAGCGGGAGCAACAGATACGCAGTATTTT
CDR3aa: CASTLAGATDTQYF
abundance: once
v_gene: TRBV19
d_gene: TRBD2
j_gene: TRBJ2-3

CDR3nt: TGTGCCAGTAGTACTCAGGGGGCTAATGAAAAACTGTTTTTT
CDR3aa: CASSTQGANEKLFF
abundance: -
v_gene: TRBV19
d_gene: TRBD1
j_gene: TRBJ1-4

CDR3nt: TGTGCCAGCTCACCAATACCGGGACAGGATTTCTACGAGCAGTACTTC
CDR3aa: CASSPIPGQDFYEQYF
abundance: -
v_gene: TRBV18
d_gene: TRBD1
j_gene: TRBJ2-7

CDR3nt: TGTGCCAGCGCGGGCGACAGTAGCAATCAGCCCCAGCATTTT
CDR3aa: CASAGDSSNQPQHF
abundance: -
v_gene: TRBV2
d_gene: -
j_gene: TRBJ1-5

CDR3nt: TGTGCCAGCAGCTTAGGGCAGCGGGCGAGCACAGATACGCAGTATTTT
CDR3aa: CASSLGQRASTDTQYF
abundance: -
v_gene: TRBV7-2
d_gene: -
j_gene: TRBJ2-3

CDR3nt: TGTGCCAGCGGGGGACAGGGGGCACGGCAGTACTTC
CDR3aa: CASGGQGARQYF
abundance: -
v_gene: TRBV2
d_gene: TRBD1
j_gene: TRBJ2-7

CDR3nt: TGTGCCAGTAGTCGGTCCCCTGAAGAGACCCAGTACTTC
CDR3aa: CASSRSPEETQYF
abundance: -
v_gene: TRBV19
d_gene: -
j_gene: TRBJ2-5

CDR3nt: TGCGCCAGCAGCTTGGATGTCTCAATCGTTCCAGATACGCAGTATTTT
CDR3aa: CASSLDVSIVPDTQYF
abundance: -
v_gene: TRBV5-1
d_gene: -
j_gene: TRBJ2-3

CDR3nt: TGCGCCAGCAGCTTCACAGGGAACGTAAATGAAAAACTGTTTTTT
CDR3aa: CASSFTGNVNEKLFF
abundance: -
v_gene: TRBV5-1
d_gene: -
j_gene: TRBJ1-4

CDR3nt: TGTGCCAGCAGCTCGTTGGAGGGCCTCTCCTACAATGAGCAGTTCTTC
CDR3aa: CASSSLEGLSYNEQFF
abundance: -
v_gene: TRBV7-3
d_gene: -
j_gene: TRBJ2-1

CDR3nt: TGTGCCAGTAGACCTACGACAGGGGGCGGTGAAAAACTGTTTTTT
CDR3aa: CASRPTTGGGEKLFF
abundance: -
v_gene: TRBV19
d_gene: TRBD1
j_gene: TRBJ1-4

CDR3nt: TGTGCCACCGGACTAGCGGGAGTTGCCGAGCAGTACTTC
CDR3aa: CATGLAGVAEQYF
abundance: -
v_gene: TRBV3-1/TRBV3-2
d_gene: TRBD2
j_gene: TRBJ2-7

CDR3nt: TGTGCCATCAGTGAGCATACGGACACAGATACGCAGTATTTT
CDR3aa: CAISEHTDTDTQYF
abundance: -
v_gene: TRBV10-3
d_gene: -
j_gene: TRBJ2-3

CDR3nt: TGTGCCAGTAGTATGACAGATAATCAGCCCCAGCATTTT
CDR3aa: CASSMTDNQPQHF
abundance: -
v_gene: TRBV19
d_gene: -
j_gene: TRBJ1-5

CDR3nt: TGTGCCAGCAGTGCGGGGACCGCGCAGTTCTTC
CDR3aa: CASSAGTAQFF
abundance: -
v_gene: TRBV6-6
d_gene: -
j_gene: TRBJ2-1

CDR3nt: TGTGCCAGCAGCCGTTTGGGACAGGGTTCCTACGAGCAGTACTTC
CDR3aa: CASSRLGQGSYEQYF
abundance: -
v_gene: TRBV7-2
d_gene: TRBD1
j_gene: TRBJ2-7

CDR3nt: TGTGCCAGCAGCTTAGGACTAGCGGGAGTTTCAGATACGCAGTATTTT
CDR3aa: CASSLGLAGVSDTQYF
abundance: once
v_gene: TRBV11-1
d_gene: TRBD2
j_gene: TRBJ2-3